Below are 29 T cell receptor beta chains sequenced from a single sample in a study of tissue T cells after allogeneic stem cell transplantation. Specified time point: mouse harvest day 7 after allogeneic transplant. The graft held 10^6 splenic CD5+ T cells and 10^7 T-cell-depleted bone marrow cells. Profiled with immunoSEQ multiplex PCR; TCRdb holds only in-frame clones, not every one. The table includes approximately 6,600 clones, around 50% detected once. The sequencing input was lymph node tissue. All receptors come from a female BALB/c mouse given C57BL/6 T cells with graft-versus-host disease after an allogeneic hematopoietic cell transplant.

To note about this clone: Gene names and germline match the mouse. The sequenced fragment ends 1 residue before the CDR3 boundary, so the rest is inferred from the germline J gene. The chain has TRBV13-2 and TRBJ1-1, with 11 bases fitting TRBD1. The CDR3 sequence is 14 residues long. Germline CDR1 NNHNN, CDR2 SYGAGS (reference sequence). The J segment lost 4 bases and the V segment lost 5 bases, leaving 4 bases of the junction unmatched. The DNA read from the CDR3 is TGTGCCAGCGGGGACAGGGGGCGCGCCACAGAAGTCTTC. Protein: CASGDRGRATEVF. The whole CDR3 region reads CASGDRGRATEVFF.

As to this clone: Each gene name is a mouse one. The observed sequence ends 1 residue before the CDR3 terminus, with the missing tail filled in from the germline J gene. V usage is TRBV26 and J usage is TRBJ2-5; 10 bases match TRBD1. CDR3 length: 15 amino acids. The ends lost 0 bases at V and 4 bases at J; junction bases unmatched: 1. Per germline, CDR1 KGHPV and CDR2 FQNQEV (reference sequence). The part of the CDR3 DNA that was read is TGTGCCAGCAGTCTGTCTGGGACAGGGGAAGACACCCAGTAC. As protein: CASSLSGTGEDTQY. The CDR3 as a whole reads CASSLSGTGEDTQYF.

About this clone itself: Germline and genes here are mouse. The read stops 1 residue short of the end of the CDR3; the missing end is completed from the germline J gene. This chain uses TRBV14 with TRBJ1-5, with 8 bases aligning to TRBD1. Looked up from germline, CDR1 is SGHDT and CDR2 is FRDEAV. V shed 2 bases, J shed 9 bases, and the junction held 1 base outside the gene matches. The CDR3 runs 12 residues. The CDR3 bases that were read are TGTGCCAGCAGTTTTCAGGGGGCGGCTCCGCTT. This codes for CASSFQGAAPL. The complete CDR3 reads CASSFQGAAPLF.

As regards this clone: Gene names are the mouse ones. The CDR3 end falls 1 residue outside the read, so it is completed with the germline J gene. The chain carries TRBV19 and TRBJ1-5; 8 nucleotides match TRBD1. This CDR3 is 17 amino acids long. The germline V gene encodes CDR1 FNHDT and CDR2 SITEND (reference sequence). The ends lost 2 bases at V and 0 bases at J; junction bases unmatched: 7. The DNA read from the CDR3 is TGTGCCAGCAGTATTACAGGGGGGTTATATAACAACCAGGCTCCGCTT. It translates to CASSITGGLYNNQAPL. The entire CDR3 protein is CASSITGGLYNNQAPLF.

There are a few counts of this clone. The gene names here belong to mouse. Read data end 1 residue before the CDR3 end; the end is taken from the germline J gene. The chain employs TRBV26 and TRBJ1-1; a weak D match, TRBD1 (6 bases). The CDR3 is 13 amino acids. The V gene's germline CDR1 is KGHPV and CDR2 FQNQEV (reference sequence). V lost 6 bases, J lost 1 base, and 9 bases lay in between. The CDR3 DNA, read in part, is TGTGCCAGCAGCCGGACAGAAAACACAGAAGTCTTC. This codes for CASSRTENTEVF. The full-length CDR3 reads as CASSRTENTEVFF.

As for this clone: The gene symbols are mouse symbols. Read coverage stops 1 residue before the CDR3 terminus; the germline J gene supplies the remainder. The rearrangement uses TRBV26 and TRBJ2-4; possibly TRBD1 for D (6 bases). V dropped 0 bases and J dropped 4 bases, with 11 bases sitting between them. The CDR3 totals 15 residues. Germline V CDR1 and CDR2: KGHPV, FQNQEV (reference sequence). The sequenced part of the CDR3 DNA is TGTGCCAGCAGTCTGTCTCCCGGGACAAAAAACACCTTGTAC. Its protein is CASSLSPGTKNTLY. The entire CDR3 protein is CASSLSPGTKNTLYF. Together with reference TRBV26 and TRBJ2-4, the CDR3 gives the full variable domain: NSKVIQTPRYLVKGQGQKAKMRCIPEKGHPVVFWYQQNKNNEFKFLINFQNQEVLQQIDMTEKRFSAECPSNSPCSLEIQSSEAGDSALYLCASSLSPGTKNTLYFGAGTRLSVL.

By frequency in the sample, this clone is large. Gene names refer to mouse genes. The read stops 1 residue short of the end of the CDR3; the missing end is completed from the germline J gene. The rearrangement links TRBV13-3 to TRBJ2-7; D is ambiguous. The CDR3 runs to 12 residues. CDR1 and CDR2 from the germline V gene are NNHDY and SYVADS. V lost 0 bases to trimming and J lost 5 bases, with 6 bases between them. CDR3 DNA, as far as it was read: TGTGCCAGCAGTGATGGGGTGGATGAACAGTAC. This codes for CASSDGVDEQY. The entire CDR3 protein reads CASSDGVDEQYF.

Only one count was recorded for this clone. Germline and genes here are mouse. The read comes to an end 1 residue before the CDR3 does, leaving the germline J gene to fill in the end. The rearrangement links TRBV26 to TRBJ1-2, with 8 bases matching TRBD1. Germline trimming cut 5 bases from V and 0 bases from J; bases unmatched to any gene: 5. The CDR3 sequence is 15 residues long. Germline assignment: CDR1 KGHPV and CDR2 FQNQEV (reference sequence). CDR3 bases read: TGTGCCAGCAGTTTGTGGACAGGGCCAAACTCCGACTACACC. Protein: CASSLWTGPNSDYT. The complete CDR3 protein is CASSLWTGPNSDYTF.

This clone was counted between two and nine times. The genes and germline here are from mouse. Read data end 1 residue before the CDR3 end; the end is taken from the germline J gene. The chain uses TRBV4 and TRBJ1-1; possible D gene TRBD1, 6 bases. The CDR3 runs to 13 residues. The V end was cut by 4 bases, the J end by 2 bases, with 8 bases between. Germline CDR1 LGHDT, CDR2 YNNKQL (reference sequence). CDR3 DNA (partial): TGTGCCAGCAGCTGGGGACACAACACAGAAGTCTTC. Protein: CASSWGHNTEVF. The whole CDR3 region reads CASSWGHNTEVFF. The full variable domain, completed using reference TRBV4 and TRBJ1-1, is ETAVFQTPNYHVTQVGNEVSFNCKQTLGHDTMYWYKQDSKKLLKIMFSYNNKQLIVNETVPRRFSPQSSDKAHLNLRIKSVEPEDSAVYLCASSWGHNTEVFFGKGTRLTVV.

In the case of this clone: Mouse germline and gene names are used. The sequenced fragment ends 1 residue before the CDR3 boundary, so the rest is inferred from the germline J gene. V and J are TRBV26 and TRBJ1-6; D is uncertain. TRBJ1-6 is treated as an ORF (open reading frame) with a function not yet certain. This CDR3 contains 13 residues. The germline V and J ends were trimmed by 3 bases and 7 bases, with 7 bases remaining between them. CDR1 KGHPV and CDR2 FQNQEV come from the germline V gene (reference sequence). The CDR3 protein is CASSLTRNSPLYF. The sequenced CDR3 bases are TGTGCCAGCAGTCTAACGAGGAATTCGCCCCTCTAC.

This clone was detected only a few times. Gene names denote mouse genes. Read coverage stops 1 residue before the CDR3 terminus; the germline J gene supplies the remainder. V and J are TRBV26 and TRBJ1-3; tentatively, D is TRBD1 (5 bases). The V and J ends lost 6 bases and 0 bases respectively, with 6 bases between them. The CDR3 runs 13 residues. The germline V gene encodes CDR1 KGHPV and CDR2 FQNQEV (reference sequence). CDR3 DNA, as far as it was read: TGTGCCAGCAGGACAGTTTCTGGAAATACGCTCTAT. Protein: CASRTVSGNTLY. The entire CDR3 protein reads CASRTVSGNTLYF. The full variable domain, with the rest looked up from reference TRBV26 and TRBJ1-3, is NSKVIQTPRYLVKGQGQKAKMRCIPEKGHPVVFWYQQNKNNEFKFLINFQNQEVLQQIDMTEKRFSAECPSNSPCSLEIQSSEAGDSALYLCASRTVSGNTLYFGEGSRLIVV.

This clone came up a few times. The germline and genes are mouse ones. The read finishes 1 residue shy of the CDR3 end, and the germline J gene is used to complete it. The chain is built from TRBV3 and TRBJ1-3; 8 bases align to TRBD1. The CDR3 has 14 amino acids. Germline V CDR1 and CDR2: SNHLY, FYNGKV (reference sequence). After removal of 4 bases from V and 3 bases from J, the junction contained 2 bases not matched to a gene. The sequenced CDR3 bases are TGTGCCAGCAGCTCGACAGGGGATGGAAATACGCTCTAT. Its protein product is CASSSTGDGNTLY. The whole CDR3 sequence reads CASSSTGDGNTLYF.

There are a few counts of this clone. Gene names are the mouse ones. The read halts 1 residue ahead of the CDR3 end, with the missing end drawn from the germline J gene. The chain employs TRBV1 and TRBJ2-5, with 8 bases lining up with TRBD2. The junction had 6 bases not matched to a gene; V was cut back by 1 base and J by 0 bases. From germline, CDR1 is NSQYPW and CDR2 LRSPGD (reference sequence). The CDR3 has 17 amino acids. Partial CDR3 DNA: TGCACCTGCAGTGCAGTCTCTGGGGGGTTTAACCAAGACACCCAGTAC. It codes for CTCSAVSGGFNQDTQY. The CDR3 as a whole reads CTCSAVSGGFNQDTQYF.

A remark on this clone: The gene names here belong to mouse. The DNA ends 1 residue before the CDR3 does, and the rest of the CDR3 is filled in from the germline J gene. The V and J genes are TRBV5 and TRBJ2-5; 7 positions match TRBD2. The germline CDR1 and CDR2 sequences are LGHNA and YNLKQL (reference sequence). V shed 4 bases, J shed 2 bases, and the junction held 6 bases outside the gene matches. This CDR3 is built from 15 residues. CDR3 bases read: TGTGCCAGCAGCCCCCCTGGGGGTTCCCAAGACACCCAGTAC. Residues: CASSPPGGSQDTQY. The complete CDR3 protein is CASSPPGGSQDTQYF.

Comment on this clone: Gene names are the mouse ones. The missing CDR3 end, 1 residue past where the read stops, is filled in from the germline J gene. V usage is TRBV26 and J usage is TRBJ2-5, with no clear D. V shed 4 bases and J shed 0 bases, with 8 bases lying between them. The CDR3 extends over 14 amino acids. The germline V gene encodes CDR1 KGHPV and CDR2 FQNQEV (reference sequence). CDR3 residues: CASSQTINQDTQYF. The CDR3 DNA, read in part, is TGTGCCAGCAGTCAGACAATTAACCAAGACACCCAGTAC.

This clone is medium-sized within its sample. Mouse gene names apply. The read terminates 1 residue before the CDR3 end, so the remaining end is supplied by the germline J gene. The gene calls are TRBV1 and TRBJ2-4; 8 nucleotides agree with TRBD1. This CDR3 comprises 13 residues. The germline CDR1 and CDR2 sequences are NSQYPW and LRSPGD (reference sequence). The junction had 1 base not matched to a gene; V was cut back by 4 bases and J by 4 bases. CDR3: CTCSVGQENTLYF. The sequenced part of the CDR3 DNA is TGCACCTGCAGTGTGGGACAGGAAAACACCTTGTAC. Drawing the rest from reference TRBV1 and TRBJ2-4, the complete variable domain is VTLLEQNPRWRLVPRGQAVNLRCILKNSQYPWMSWYQQDLQKQLQWLFTLRSPGDKEVKSLPGADYLATRVTDTELRLQVANMSQGRTLYCTCSVGQENTLYFGAGTRLSVL.

A word on this clone: Gene names are the mouse ones. The read gets to within 1 residue of the CDR3 end, and the germline J gene fills in the rest. The chain links TRBV12-1 to TRBJ2-7; 10 bases fit TRBD2. Trimming at V came to 2 bases and at J to 7 bases, leaving 7 bases not matched to a gene. The CDR3 loop spans 14 amino acids. The germline gives CDR1 SGHSN, CDR2 HYEKVE. The sequenced CDR3 bases are TGTGCCAGCTCTCCCAGACTGGGGGGTGGGGAACAGTAC. It translates to CASSPRLGGGEQY. The entire CDR3 sequence reads CASSPRLGGGEQYF.

In regard to this clone: One end of the junction does not line up with germline, which may come from a read error. Germline and genes here are mouse. The read is 1 residue too short to cover the CDR3 end, so that end is filled in from the germline J gene. This CDR3 is also generated by other DNA sequences in the sample. The gene calls are TRBV2 and TRBJ2-3, with no clear D. This CDR3 is built from 13 residues. Germline CDR1 LGHNA, CDR2 YSYQKL. The CDR3 bases that were read are TGTGCCAGTAGCCAAGGCGGTGCAGAAACGCTGTAT. Translating it yields CASSQGGAETLY. The whole CDR3 region reads CASSQGGAETLYF.

Turning to this clone: The listed genes are named as in mouse. The CDR3 reads CASSPGHPNTEVFF. The covered CDR3 bases are TGTGCCAGCAGTCCGGGACACCCAAACACAGAAGTCTTC. This chain connects TRBV26 to TRBJ1-1; a possible D gene is TRBD1 (6 bases). The read stops 1 residue short of the end of the CDR3; the missing end is completed from the germline J gene. CDR3 length equals 14 residues. Germline V gene data show CDR1 as KGHPV and CDR2 as FQNQEV (reference sequence). The V gene lost 4 bases and the J gene lost 0 bases, with 9 bases spanning the gap.

This clone was counted between two and nine times. Genes here carry mouse names. The read ends 1 residue shy of where the CDR3 ends; the end is completed using the germline J gene. This rearrangement joins TRBV3 to TRBJ1-4, with a weak D call TRBD1 (6 bases). The germline CDR1 and CDR2 sequences are SNHLY and FYNGKV (reference sequence). V was shortened by 3 bases and J by 0 bases, with 8 bases between the two germline ends. The length of the CDR3 is 15 residues. The CDR3: CASSLGQLSNERLFF. The sequenced CDR3 bases are TGTGCCAGCAGCTTGGGACAACTTTCCAACGAAAGATTATTT.

Concerning this clone itself: The genes are named according to mouse. The missing CDR3 end, 1 residue past where the read stops, is filled in from the germline J gene. The rearrangement uses TRBV29 and TRBJ2-2; the D gene is possibly TRBD2 (6 bases). This CDR3 comprises 12 residues. Per the germline V gene, CDR1 is MSHET and CDR2 is SYDVDS. V lost 4 bases to trimming and J lost 6 bases, with 6 bases between them. The DNA read from the CDR3 is TGTGCTAGCAGTTGGGGGGCCGGGCAGCTCTAC. Its translation is CASSWGAGQLY. The entire CDR3 reads CASSWGAGQLYF.

Points on this clone: Gene labels here are mouse ones. Sequencing ends 1 residue short of the CDR3 end; the germline J gene provides the rest. The chain recombines TRBV16 with TRBJ1-1, with D perhaps TRBD1 (6 bases). Germline V gives CDR1 SGHSA, CDR2 FRNQAP. The V end lost 4 bases, the J end lost 0 bases, and 9 bases lay between the germline ends. CDR3 length equals 14 residues. The sequenced part of the CDR3 DNA is TGTGCAAGCAGCTGGGACACTGCAAACACAGAAGTCTTC. It translates to CASSWDTANTEVF. The entire CDR3 is CASSWDTANTEVFF. The full variable domain, rest sourced from reference TRBV16 and TRBJ1-1, is NAGVIQTPRHKVTGKGQEATLWCEPISGHSAVFWYRQTIVQGLEFLTYFRNQAPIDDSGMPKERFSAQMPNQSHSTLKIQSTQPQDSAVYLCASSWDTANTEVFFGKGTRLTVV.

With respect to this clone: Genes and germline are mouse. The read is 1 residue too short to cover the CDR3 end, so that end is filled in from the germline J gene. This rearrangement joins TRBV29 to TRBJ1-1, with 11 bases fitting TRBD1. CDR1 MSHET and CDR2 SYDVDS come from the germline V gene. Germline trimming cut 2 bases from V and 1 base from J; bases unmatched to any gene: 3. There are 16 residues in the CDR3. Here the CDR3 reads CASSLGTGGGNTEVFF. The CDR3 bases that were read are TGTGCTAGCAGTTTAGGGACAGGGGGTGGAAACACAGAAGTCTTC.

This clone was seen a single time. The listed genes are named as in mouse. With the read ending 1 residue before the CDR3 end, the germline J gene is used to fill in that end. V usage is TRBV23 and J usage is TRBJ1-5; whether TRBD1, the table's D call, matches the DNA was not checked. CDR3 size: 14 residues. Germline lookup yields CDR1 KGHTA and CDR2 FQNQQP. Incomplete CDR3 DNA: TGCTCCAGCAGTCAATCGCAGGGCGACCAGGCTCCGCTT. Its protein is CSSSQSQGDQAPL. The CDR3 as a whole reads CSSSQSQGDQAPLF.

Concerning this clone: Gene names refer to mouse genes. Read sequence stops 1 residue before the CDR3 end, and the germline J gene provides the missing end. The gene calls are TRBV2 and TRBJ2-4; D unclear. Germline loops: CDR1 LGHNA, CDR2 YSYQKL. V was shortened by 0 bases and J by 0 bases, with 7 bases between the two germline ends. The CDR3 spans 15 residues. The CDR3 is CASSQDKASQNTLYF. The CDR3 bases that were read are TGTGCCAGCAGCCAAGATAAAGCTAGTCAAAACACCTTGTAC.

Of note for this clone: Any gene name here is a mouse gene name. The CDR3 end is not reached by the read, which stops 1 residue before it; the germline J gene fills it in. The J gene is TRBJ2-5, the V gene TRBV5; D uncertain. This CDR3 contains 11 residues. Germline V gene sequence: CDR1 LGHNA, CDR2 YNLKQL (reference sequence). Trimming stripped 0 bases from V and 5 bases from J, with 0 bases between. CDR3 amino acids: CASSQEDTQYF. The part of the CDR3 DNA that was read is TGTGCCAGCAGCCAAGAAGACACCCAGTAC.

This clone came up a few times. Mouse gene names and germline throughout. Read sequence stops 1 residue before the CDR3 end, and the germline J gene provides the missing end. The chain carries TRBV4 and TRBJ1-2; maybe TRBD1 (5 bases). The V gene lost 4 bases and the J gene lost 6 bases, with 12 bases spanning the gap. CDR3 length: 13 residues. Germline V gives CDR1 LGHDT, CDR2 YNNKQL (reference sequence). CDR3 sequence reads: CASSFTGGADYTF. The part of the CDR3 DNA that was read is TGTGCCAGCAGCTTTACAGGAGGGGCCGACTACACC.

This clone has only one observation. The gene symbols are mouse symbols. With the read ending 1 residue before the CDR3 end, the germline J gene is used to fill in that end. The genes are TRBV26 and TRBJ2-4, with 11 positions matching TRBD1. This CDR3 contains 14 residues. V shed 6 bases, J shed 9 bases, and the junction held 8 bases outside the gene matches. Germline CDR1 KGHPV, CDR2 FQNQEV (reference sequence). The DNA read from the CDR3 is TGTGCCAGCAGCAGTCCCGGGACAGGGGGGACCTTGTAC. As protein: CASSSPGTGGTLY. The whole CDR3 reads CASSSPGTGGTLYF.

This clone is labeled as medium-sized. Gene names refer to mouse genes. Read data end 1 residue before the CDR3 end; the end is taken from the germline J gene. This rearrangement joins TRBV13-1 to TRBJ2-7; D is unclear. In germline, CDR1 is NSHNY, CDR2 SYGAGN. V shed 5 bases and J shed 0 bases, with 3 bases lying between them. The CDR3 totals 11 residues. The part of the CDR3 DNA that was read is TGTGCCAGCAGGAGCTCCTATGAACAGTAC. It codes for CASRSSYEQY. In full, the CDR3 is CASRSSYEQYF.